The 9 T cell receptor beta chains below come from one sample, sequenced in a study of shared clonotypes between healthy human individuals. Repertoires were generated with immunoSEQ multiplex PCR, while TCRdb's copy carries only in-frame clones and drops some. This sample yields 950,000 to 1,100,000 clones, of which 70% to 80% are seen a single time; roughly 0.62% belongs to the top ten. The specimen sequenced was memory CD4+ T cells from PBMCs. Noted subset: CD45RA-negative fraction. The source of these receptors is a man aged 18 to 29 in good health. Some clones in this sample may be carry-over from other donors' samples.

This clone was picked up a small number of times. The chain uses TRBV6-5 and TRBJ1-2; 8 positions match TRBD1. Germline CDR1 reads MNHEY; CDR2 reads SVGAGI. V lost 7 bases to trimming and J lost 3 bases; unmatched junction nucleotides: 10. CDR3 length: 15 residues. The CDR3 DNA reads as TGTGCCAGCACCCTACGGGCAGGGGGCCACTATGGCTACACCTTC. Translating it yields CASTLRAGGHYGYTF.

This chain uses TRBV27 with TRBJ1-5, with D perhaps matching TRBD1 (6 bases). There are 18 residues in the CDR3. V was pared by 4 bases and J by 10 bases, with 29 bases between. Germline V gene data show CDR1 as MNHEY and CDR2 as SMNVEV (reference sequence). This chain's CDR3 is CASSSYRTAGEGVSPQHF. In nucleotides, the CDR3 is TGTGCCAGCAGTTCCTACCGGACAGCCGGGGAAGGGGTCAGCCCCCAGCATTTT.

This chain uses TRBV25-1 with TRBJ2-1; 9 bases align to TRBD2. Trimming took 0 bases from V and 9 from J; bases not matched to a gene: 12. The CDR3 length is 17 residues. Germline CDR1 and CDR2: MGHDK and SYGVNS. The CDR3 DNA follows: TGTGCCAGCAGTGAATATGGCGGGAGGGCCCTTGGGGGTGAGCAGTTCTTC. Protein: CASSEYGGRALGGEQFF.

The chain links TRBV10-3 to TRBJ2-1, with 11 positions matching TRBD2. The CDR3 totals 15 residues. V shed 11 bases and J 0 bases; nucleotides not matched to a gene: 6. The germline CDR1 and CDR2 sequences are ENHRY and SYGVKD. The CDR3 protein is CAVGTSGVSYNEQFF. The CDR3 DNA sequence: TGTGCCGTGGGGACTAGCGGAGTCTCCTACAATGAGCAGTTCTTC.

This clone was picked up one time. This chain connects TRBV29-1 to TRBJ1-4; D not resolved. The CDR3 contains 12 residues. The V gene lost 7 bases and the J gene lost 4 bases, with 10 bases spanning the gap. Germline V gene sequence: CDR1 SQVTM, CDR2 ANQGSEA. The CDR3 loop is CSASGDNEKLFF. CDR3 DNA sequence: TGCAGCGCGTCCGGGGATAATGAAAAACTGTTTTTT.

There are a few counts of this clone. The CDR3 loop is CASSYRSTSSHEQFF. CDR3 DNA: TGTGCCAGCAGTTACCGTTCCACTAGTTCCCATGAGCAGTTCTTC. The genes are TRBV6-5 and TRBJ2-1; D perhaps matches TRBD2 (5 bases). The V gene's germline CDR1 is MNHEY and CDR2 SVGAGI. The CDR3 sequence is 15 residues long. Trimming left V 2 bases short and J 8 bases short, with 16 bases between.

The chain couples TRBV29-1 to TRBJ2-7; TRBD1 aligns across 7 bases. V lost 7 bases to trimming and J lost 4 bases; unmatched junction nucleotides: 10. The germline gives CDR1 SQVTM, CDR2 ANQGSEA. CDR3 length: 13 residues. The CDR3 spells CSAARGSGYEQYF. CDR3 DNA sequence: TGCAGCGCAGCCAGGGGGTCGGGGTACGAGCAGTACTTC.

This clone has a single count. This chain links TRBV4-2 with TRBJ1-2; D uncertain. Germline assignment: CDR1 LGHNA and CDR2 YNFKEQ. Trimming cost V 1 base and J 7 bases, with 19 bases left between them. The CDR3 has 16 amino acids. The CDR3 sequence is CASSQVPGWTRSGYTF. CDR3 in DNA: TGTGCCAGCAGCCAAGTCCCGGGCTGGACGAGAAGTGGCTACACCTTC.

This clone was counted only a few times. The rearrangement joins TRBV10-3 to TRBJ1-2; the match to TRBD1 covers 9 bases. This CDR3 comprises 14 residues. With V trimmed by 2 bases and J by 4 bases, 2 bases remained unmatched. Germline V gene lookup returns CDR1 ENHRY and CDR2 SYGVKD. CDR3 in DNA: TGTGCCATCAGTGAGCAGACAGGGGGCTATGGCTACACCTTC. This sequence encodes CAISEQTGGYGYTF.